The sequence of this T cell receptor beta chain was determined in a study of shared clonotypes between healthy human individuals. Generated by immunoSEQ multiplex PCR, the TCRdb table keeps only in-frame clones and is missing some. The data contain roughly 640,000 clones, about 96% of them singletons. CDR1 is SGHRS and CDR2 is YFSETQ in the germline V gene. With V trimmed by 3 bases and J by 6 bases, 10 bases remained unmatched. The CDR3 covers 16 residues. The sequence derives from a woman in her twenties or thirties in good health. Sequencing used naive CD4+ T cells sorted from blood. The subset is: CD45RA+ positively selected. J is TRBJ1-5 and V is TRBV5-1; 9 nucleotides align to TRBD1. This CDR3 is CASSYEPGTGLQPQHF. The CDR3 bases are TGCGCCAGCAGCTACGAACCCGGGACAGGGCTTCAGCCCCAGCATTTT.